Described below is a single T cell receptor beta chain sequence and its context. This clonotype appeared a few times. Its recognized antigen is unknown. Base qualities are not at hand, and no much larger clone is one base apart. Its CDR3 holds 16 amino acids, cysteine through phenylalanine. Only the CDR3 DNA is retained, 48 bases long and in frame from the first base. The junction shows trimming of 6 bases on V and 0 bases on J, plus 17 bases between the germline ends. Taken from the germline V gene (reference sequence), the CDR1 and CDR2 loops are MNHEY and SMNVEV. This specimen belongs to a study of T cells after yellow fever vaccination (dated by TCRdb to the late 2010s). About the full investigation: Libraries from fractions with low cell numbers were prepared with the SMART-Seq v4 Ultra Low Input RNA kit. Blood samples were taken at several timepoints before and after primary and secondary immunization, and bulk PBMC replicates and cell subsets were isolated. To follow T-cell clones before and after primary and booster YFV17D yellow fever vaccination, bulk TCR alpha and beta repertoires were sequenced over time. Two healthy male donors made up the cohort, one aged 18 to 29 years and the other aged 30 to 40 years.

This sample's treatment or condition label indicates: live attenuated yellow fever vaccine strain. At each blood-draw timepoint, two biological replicates of bulk PBMCs were obtained. A standard Ficoll-Paque protocol was used to isolate PBMCs from peripheral blood. TriZol was used to extract RNA from bulk PBMCs, CD4 and CD8 fractions, and dextramer-positive and dextramer-negative fractions. Results the study describes overall, beyond this receptor: FACS-sorted repertoires could contain abundant contaminating clonotypes from the bulk population, so computational filtering was required. A small share of clonotypes was detected in both CD4 and CD8 compartments, with the overlap likely arising from convergent recombination. Because only a couple of donors were included in the study, the extent to which the findings can be generalized is limited. The secondary T-cell response was found to be weaker but faster than the primary response, with a peak reached on day 5 rather than on day 15. Most clones expanded after primary vaccination (96% of CD4 and roughly 90% of CD8) were re-detected after the booster, suggesting that broad memory maintenance occurred.

TCR cDNA was made using 5'RACE template switching, a step that added a universal primer site and unique molecular identifiers. cDNA synthesis was primed from both the TCR alpha and TCR beta constant segments. Libraries were amplified in two PCR steps, with sample barcodes and sequencing adapters added in the second step. Libraries were sequenced on Illumina HiSeq 2500 (2x100 bp) or NovaSeq (2x150 bp). Per the original workflow: Reads were demultiplexed and collapsed into UMI consensus sequences with MIGEC, and V(D)J alignment was performed with MiXCR. Clonotypes responding to the vaccine were identified with edgeR on replicate PBMC samples, with the criteria of FDR below 0.01 and a log2 fold change above 5 up to day 15. Each bulk clonotype was labeled CD4 or CD8 based on which sequenced repertoire, CD4 or CD8, contained the clonotype at higher abundance. TCRdb trimmed the raw reads at Q25, called clones with MiXCR and kept productive beta chains. Under each unique CDR3 protein, matching rows form one entry showing the most common genes and DNA. The V and J calls and clone size come from TCRdb's table, not from the authors' own analysis. The sample table contains under 600,000 distinct CDR3 sequences; only one count was recorded for less than 25% of them. The top ten clonotypes cover about 15% of the sample.

This TCR derives from a man aged 18 to 30 who received the YFV17D yellow fever vaccine. Source: PBMCs, taken approximately 22 days after the first yellow fever vaccination. The chain uses TRBV27 and TRBJ1-1, with a weak D call of TRBD1 (6 bases match). The CDR3 reads as follows: CASREFVGQMNTEAFF. Here is the DNA: TGTGCCAGCAGAGAGTTCGTTGGACAGATGAACACTGAAGCTTTCTTT.